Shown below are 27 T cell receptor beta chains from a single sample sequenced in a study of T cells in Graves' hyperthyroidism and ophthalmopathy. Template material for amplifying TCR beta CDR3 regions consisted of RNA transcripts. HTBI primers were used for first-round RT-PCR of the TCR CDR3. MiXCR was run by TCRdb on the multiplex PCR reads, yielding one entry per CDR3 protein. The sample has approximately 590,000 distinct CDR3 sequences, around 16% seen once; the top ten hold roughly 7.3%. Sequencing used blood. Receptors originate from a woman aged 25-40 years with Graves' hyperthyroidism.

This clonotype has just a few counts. The CDR3 protein is CASSTDYSGNAGADTQYF. CDR3 coding DNA: TGTGCCAGCAGCACCGACTATAGCGGGAACGCCGGCGCAGATACGCAGTATTTT. This sequence joins TRBV11-2 and TRBJ2-3, with 8 bases that match TRBD2. The germline gives CDR1 SGHAT, CDR2 FQNNGV. Trimming at V came to 5 bases and at J to 4 bases, leaving 17 bases not matched to a gene. CDR3 length: 18 residues.

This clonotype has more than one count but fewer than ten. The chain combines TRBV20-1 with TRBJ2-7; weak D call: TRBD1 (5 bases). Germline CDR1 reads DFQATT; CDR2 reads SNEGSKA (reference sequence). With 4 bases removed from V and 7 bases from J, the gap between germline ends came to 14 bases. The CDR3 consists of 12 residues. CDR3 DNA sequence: TGCAGTGCTATGGGGCCCACCCGGGAGCAGTACTTC. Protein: CSAMGPTREQYF.

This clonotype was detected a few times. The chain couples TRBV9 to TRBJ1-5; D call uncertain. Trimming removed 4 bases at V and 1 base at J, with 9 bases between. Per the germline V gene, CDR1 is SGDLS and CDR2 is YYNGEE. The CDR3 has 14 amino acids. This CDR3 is CASSKGGSNQPQHF. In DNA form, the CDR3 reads TGTGCCAGCAGCAAGGGAGGGAGCAATCAGCCCCAGCATTTT.

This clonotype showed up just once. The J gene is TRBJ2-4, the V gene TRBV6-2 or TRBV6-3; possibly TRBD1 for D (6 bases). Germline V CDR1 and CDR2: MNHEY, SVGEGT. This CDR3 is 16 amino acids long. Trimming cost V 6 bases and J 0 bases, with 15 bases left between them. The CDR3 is CASREQGEGAKNIQYF. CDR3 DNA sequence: TGTGCCAGCAGGGAACAGGGAGAAGGAGCCAAAAACATTCAGTACTTC.

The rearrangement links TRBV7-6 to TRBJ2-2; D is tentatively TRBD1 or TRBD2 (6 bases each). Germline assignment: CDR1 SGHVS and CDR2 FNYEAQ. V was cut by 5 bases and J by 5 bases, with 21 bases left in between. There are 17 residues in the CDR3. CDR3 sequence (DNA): TGTGCCAGCAGCCCCCAAGGGGGGCGAGGAGGGACCGGGGAGCTGTTTTTT. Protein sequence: CASSPQGGRGGTGELFF. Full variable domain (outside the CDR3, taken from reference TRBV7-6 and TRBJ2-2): GAGVSQSPRYKVTKRGQDVALRCDPISGHVSLYWYRQALGQGPEFLTYFNYEAQQDKSGLPNDRFSAERPEGSISTLTIQRTEQRDSAMYRCASSPQGGRGGTGELFFGEGSRLTVL.

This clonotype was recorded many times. CDR3 nucleotide sequence: TGCAGTGTTCGGGGACAGGGTGACACTGAAGCTTTCTTT. Translation gives CSVRGQGDTEAFF. The chain has TRBV20-1 and TRBJ1-1; the match to TRBD1 covers 9 bases. This CDR3 has 13 amino acids. The V gene end was trimmed by 7 bases and the J gene end by 3 bases; junction bases not matched to a gene: 6. Germline V gives CDR1 DFQATT, CDR2 SNEGSKA (reference sequence).

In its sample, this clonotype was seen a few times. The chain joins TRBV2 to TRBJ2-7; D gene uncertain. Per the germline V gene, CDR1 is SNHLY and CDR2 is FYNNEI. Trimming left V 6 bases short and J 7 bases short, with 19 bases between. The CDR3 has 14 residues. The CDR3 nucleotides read TGTGCCAGCAGCGATCCCCTATCTCTTGGAGAGCAGTACTTC. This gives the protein CASSDPLSLGEQYF.

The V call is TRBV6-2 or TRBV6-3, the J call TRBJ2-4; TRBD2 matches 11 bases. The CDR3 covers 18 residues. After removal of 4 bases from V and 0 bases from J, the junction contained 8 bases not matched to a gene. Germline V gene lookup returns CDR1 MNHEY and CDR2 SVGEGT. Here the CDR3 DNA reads TGTGCCAGCAGTTGGGGGCTAGCGGGAGGCTCAGCCAAAAACATTCAGTACTTC. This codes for CASSWGLAGGSAKNIQYF.

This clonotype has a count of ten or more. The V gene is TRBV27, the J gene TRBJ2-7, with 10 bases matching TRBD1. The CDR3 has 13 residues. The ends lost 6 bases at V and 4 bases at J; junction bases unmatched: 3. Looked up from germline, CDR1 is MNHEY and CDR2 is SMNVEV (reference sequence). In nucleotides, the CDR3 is TGTGCCAGCAGAAGGGACAGGGGTTACGAGCAGTACTTC. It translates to CASRRDRGYEQYF.

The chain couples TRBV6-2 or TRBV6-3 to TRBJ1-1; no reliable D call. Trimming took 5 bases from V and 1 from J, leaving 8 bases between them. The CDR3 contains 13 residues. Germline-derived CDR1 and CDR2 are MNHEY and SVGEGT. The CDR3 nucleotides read TGTGCCAGCAGTACAAACTCGAACACTGAAGCTTTCTTT. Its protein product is CASSTNSNTEAFF.

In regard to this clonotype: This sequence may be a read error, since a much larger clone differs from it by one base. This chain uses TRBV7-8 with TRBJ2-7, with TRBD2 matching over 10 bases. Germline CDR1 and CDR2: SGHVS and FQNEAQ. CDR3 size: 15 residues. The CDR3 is CASSRTSGDSYEQHF. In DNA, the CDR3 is TGTGCCAGCAGCCGAACTAGCGGGGACTCCTACGAGCAGCACTTC.

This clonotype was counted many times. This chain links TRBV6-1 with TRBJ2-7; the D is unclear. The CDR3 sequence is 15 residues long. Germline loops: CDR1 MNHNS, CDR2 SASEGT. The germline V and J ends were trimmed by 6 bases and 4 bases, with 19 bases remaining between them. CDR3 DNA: TGTGCCAGCAGCGCCACCCCAGGTGTCCTATACGAGCAGTACTTC. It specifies CASSATPGVLYEQYF.

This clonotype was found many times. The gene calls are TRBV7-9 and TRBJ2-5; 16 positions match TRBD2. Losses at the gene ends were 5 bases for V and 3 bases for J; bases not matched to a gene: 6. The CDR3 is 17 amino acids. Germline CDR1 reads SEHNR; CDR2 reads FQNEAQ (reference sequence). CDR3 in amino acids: CASSPTGTSGREETQYF. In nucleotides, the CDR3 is TGTGCCAGCAGCCCCACCGGGACTAGCGGGAGGGAAGAGACCCAGTACTTC.

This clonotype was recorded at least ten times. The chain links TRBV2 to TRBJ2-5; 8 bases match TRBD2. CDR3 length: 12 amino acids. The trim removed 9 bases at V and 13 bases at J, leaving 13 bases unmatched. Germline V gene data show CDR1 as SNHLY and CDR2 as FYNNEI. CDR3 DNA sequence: TGTGCCAGTCTCTCAGCGGGGGACGTCTTGTACTTC. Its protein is CASLSAGDVLYF. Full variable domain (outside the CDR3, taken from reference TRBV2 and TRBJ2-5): EPEVTQTPSHQVTQMGQEVILRCVPISNHLYFYWYRQILGQKVEFLVSFYNNEISEKSEIFDDQFSVERPDGSNFTLKIRSTKLEDSAMYFCASLSAGDVLYFGPGTRLLVL.

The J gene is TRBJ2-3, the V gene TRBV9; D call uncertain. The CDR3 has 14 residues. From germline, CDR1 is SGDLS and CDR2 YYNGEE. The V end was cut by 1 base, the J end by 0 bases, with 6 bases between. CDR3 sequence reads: CASSVSVSTDTQYF. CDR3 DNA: TGTGCCAGCAGCGTATCGGTTAGCACAGATACGCAGTATTTT.

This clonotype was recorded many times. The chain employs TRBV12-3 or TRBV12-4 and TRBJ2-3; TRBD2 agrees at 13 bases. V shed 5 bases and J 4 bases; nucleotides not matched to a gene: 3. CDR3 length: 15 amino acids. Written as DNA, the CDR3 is TGTGCCAGCAGTCCACTAGCGGGAGGGGCAGATACGCAGTATTTT. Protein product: CASSPLAGGADTQYF.

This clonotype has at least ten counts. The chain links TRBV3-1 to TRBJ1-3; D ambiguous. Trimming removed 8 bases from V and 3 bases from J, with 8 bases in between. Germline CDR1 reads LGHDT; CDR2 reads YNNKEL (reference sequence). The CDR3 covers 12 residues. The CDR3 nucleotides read TGTGCCAGCCACGGGGATGGAAACACCATATATTTT. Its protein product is CASHGDGNTIYF.

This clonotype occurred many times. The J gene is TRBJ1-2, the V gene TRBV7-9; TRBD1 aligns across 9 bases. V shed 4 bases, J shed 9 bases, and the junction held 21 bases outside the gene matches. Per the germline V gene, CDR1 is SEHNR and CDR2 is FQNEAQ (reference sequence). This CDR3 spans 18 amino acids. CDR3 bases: TGTGCCAGCAGCTCCCTATATGGGACAGGGAAAACCGATGCCAGCTACACCTTC. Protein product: CASSSLYGTGKTDASYTF.

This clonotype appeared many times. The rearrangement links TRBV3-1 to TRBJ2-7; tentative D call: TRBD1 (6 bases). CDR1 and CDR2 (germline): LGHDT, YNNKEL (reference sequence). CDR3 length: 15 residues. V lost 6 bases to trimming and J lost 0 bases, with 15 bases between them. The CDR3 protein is CASSPDSRSSYEQYF. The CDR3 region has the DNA TGTGCCAGCAGTCCGGACAGCCGAAGCTCCTACGAGCAGTACTTC.

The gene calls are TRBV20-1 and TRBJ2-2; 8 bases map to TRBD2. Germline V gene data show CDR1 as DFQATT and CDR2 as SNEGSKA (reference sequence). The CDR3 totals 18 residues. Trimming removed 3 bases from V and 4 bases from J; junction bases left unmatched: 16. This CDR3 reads CSARESPTGLVGTGELFF. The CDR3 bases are TGCAGTGCTAGGGAAAGCCCGACGGGACTAGTAGGCACCGGGGAGCTGTTTTTT.

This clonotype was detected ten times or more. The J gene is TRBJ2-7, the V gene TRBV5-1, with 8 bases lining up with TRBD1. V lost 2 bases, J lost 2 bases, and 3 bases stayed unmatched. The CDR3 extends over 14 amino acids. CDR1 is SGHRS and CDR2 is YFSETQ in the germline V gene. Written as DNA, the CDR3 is TGCGCCAGCAGCTTTGAGGACAGGGCCTACGAGCAGTACTTC. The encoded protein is CASSFEDRAYEQYF.

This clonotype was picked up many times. The CDR3 sequence: CASQAGGRPNEQFF. The CDR3 coding sequence is TGTGCCAGCCAAGCGGGAGGGAGGCCCAATGAGCAGTTCTTC. The V call is TRBV14, the J call TRBJ2-1, with 10 positions matching TRBD2. The CDR3 has 14 amino acids. Germline values: CDR1 SGHDN, CDR2 FVKESK. With 8 bases clipped from V and 6 bases from J, the junction kept 7 bases outside the gene matches.

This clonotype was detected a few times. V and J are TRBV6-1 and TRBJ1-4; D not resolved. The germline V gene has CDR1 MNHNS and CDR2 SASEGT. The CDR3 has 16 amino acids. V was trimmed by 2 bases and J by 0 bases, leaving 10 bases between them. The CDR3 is CASSERDGATNEKLFF. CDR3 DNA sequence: TGTGCCAGCAGTGAACGAGACGGTGCAACTAATGAAAAACTGTTTTTT.

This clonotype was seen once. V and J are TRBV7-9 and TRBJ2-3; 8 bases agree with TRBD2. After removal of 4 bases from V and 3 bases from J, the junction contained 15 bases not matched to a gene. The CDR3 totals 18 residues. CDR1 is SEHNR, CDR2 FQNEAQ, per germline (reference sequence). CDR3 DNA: TGTGCCAGCAGCTATTCAGCGGGAGATTTGAGTGGGACAGATACGCAGTATTTT. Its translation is CASSYSAGDLSGTDTQYF.

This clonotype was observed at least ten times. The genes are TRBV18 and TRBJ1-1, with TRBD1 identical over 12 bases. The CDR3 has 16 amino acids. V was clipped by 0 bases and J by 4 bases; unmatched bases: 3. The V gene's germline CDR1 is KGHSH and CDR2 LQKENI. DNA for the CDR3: TGTGCCAGCTCACCACCGGGACAGGGGGCTGGCACTGAAGCTTTCTTT. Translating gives CASSPPGQGAGTEAFF.

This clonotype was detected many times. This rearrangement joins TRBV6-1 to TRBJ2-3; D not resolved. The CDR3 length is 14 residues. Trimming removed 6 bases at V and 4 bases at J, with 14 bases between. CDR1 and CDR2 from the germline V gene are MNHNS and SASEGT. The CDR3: CASRPREEADTQYF. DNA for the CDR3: TGTGCCAGCAGGCCCCGTGAAGAGGCAGATACGCAGTATTTT.

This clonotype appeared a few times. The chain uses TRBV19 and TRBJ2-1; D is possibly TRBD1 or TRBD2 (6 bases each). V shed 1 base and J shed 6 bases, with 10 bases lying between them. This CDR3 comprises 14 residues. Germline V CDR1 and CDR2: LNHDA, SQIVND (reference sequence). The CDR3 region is CASSIVGGRNEQFF. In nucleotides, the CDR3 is TGTGCCAGTAGTATAGTAGGGGGGCGCAATGAGCAGTTCTTC. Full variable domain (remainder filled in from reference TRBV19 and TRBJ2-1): DGGITQSPKYLFRKEGQNVTLSCEQNLNHDAMYWYRQDPGQGLRLIYYSQIVNDFQKGDIAEGYSVSREKKESFPLTVTSAQKNPTAFYLCASSIVGGRNEQFFGPGTRLTVL.